A selection of T cell receptor beta chains follows, all from one sample in a study of T cell responses to AZD1222 COVID-19 vaccine. The protocol was immunoSEQ multiplex PCR, while the TCRdb copy is restricted to in-frame clones and leaves out a portion. This sample has 130,000 to 150,000 clones; roughly nine tenths occur once, and the top ten carry roughly 3.8%. This sample comprised peripheral blood, obtained 28 days after the second AZD1222 dose. These receptors were collected from an adult who received the AZD1222 COVID-19 vaccine. Each CDR3 is given with its conserved first and last residue. D genes are given only for firm matches. The size field is filled for only some rows; it gives once, few, many or a size class.

.	TRBJ2-1	TRBV5-6	TRBD2	TGTGCCAGCAACCCCCCTAGCGGGAGTAGGTATGAGCAGTTCTTC	CASNPPSGSRYEQFF
.	TRBJ2-7	TRBV5-1	.	TGCGCCAGCAGCTTGGAAAGATCCTCCTACGAGCAGTACTTC	CASSLERSSYEQYF
once	TRBJ1-4	TRBV30	.	TGTGCCTGGAGTAAACTTGCAACTAATGAAAAACTGTTTTTT	CAWSKLATNEKLFF
.	TRBJ1-3	TRBV19	.	TGTGCCAGTACCACGCCTTCCCTTGGAAACACCATATATTTT	CASTTPSLGNTIYF
.	TRBJ2-2	TRBV28	.	TGTGCCAGCAGTTTACGGCGAACCGGGGAGCTGTTTTTT	CASSLRRTGELFF
.	TRBJ2-5	TRBV10-3	.	TGTGCCATCAGCACCGGGACACTTCAAGAGACCCAGTACTTC	CAISTGTLQETQYF
.	TRBJ2-1	TRBV11-1	.	TGTGCCAGCAGCTTAGCCCGTTTTCCAGGGTCATCTTCGAATGAGCAGTTCTTC	CASSLARFPGSSSNEQFF
.	TRBJ1-1	TRBV6-4	TRBD1	TGTGCCAGCAGTGACGGTCGGGACAGGGGGCGAGATGTCGCTTTCTTT	CASSDGRDRGRDVAFF
.	TRBJ2-4	TRBV2	TRBD1	TGTGCCAGCAGTGTAAACAGGGGGCAGGCCAAAAACATTCAGTACTTC	CASSVNRGQAKNIQYF
.	TRBJ2-2	TRBV4-1	TRBD1	TGCGCCAGCAGCCAAGAAACGGGACAGTACACCGGGGAGCTGTTTTTT	CASSQETGQYTGELFF
.	TRBJ1-5	TRBV7-2	.	TGTGCCAGCAGCCTAACAGGGTTAAATCAGCCCCAGCATTTT	CASSLTGLNQPQHF
.	TRBJ1-1	TRBV7-9	.	TGTGCCAGCAGCTTAGGGGGGAGGGCTGAAGCTTTCTTT	CASSLGGRAEAFF
.	TRBJ2-2	TRBV19	.	TGTGCCAGTAGTATCACCGGGACCGGCGGGGAGCTGTTTTTT	CASSITGTGGELFF
.	TRBJ2-3	TRBV7-6	.	TGTGCCAGCAGCTTAGCGGATCCGGACACAGATACGCAGTATTTT	CASSLADPDTDTQYF
.	TRBJ1-2	TRBV5-1	.	TGCGCCAGCAGCTTGGTGCGGTCCCGGGCCACTCATGGCTACACCTTC	CASSLVRSRATHGYTF
.	TRBJ2-7	TRBV10-2	.	TGCGCCAGCAGTTTTCTGCCCTCCTACGAGCAGTACTTC	CASSFLPSYEQYF
.	TRBJ1-6	TRBV18	TRBD1	TGTGCCAGCTCACCATCTGGGACAGGGGTTTATTCACCCCTCCACTTT	CASSPSGTGVYSPLHF